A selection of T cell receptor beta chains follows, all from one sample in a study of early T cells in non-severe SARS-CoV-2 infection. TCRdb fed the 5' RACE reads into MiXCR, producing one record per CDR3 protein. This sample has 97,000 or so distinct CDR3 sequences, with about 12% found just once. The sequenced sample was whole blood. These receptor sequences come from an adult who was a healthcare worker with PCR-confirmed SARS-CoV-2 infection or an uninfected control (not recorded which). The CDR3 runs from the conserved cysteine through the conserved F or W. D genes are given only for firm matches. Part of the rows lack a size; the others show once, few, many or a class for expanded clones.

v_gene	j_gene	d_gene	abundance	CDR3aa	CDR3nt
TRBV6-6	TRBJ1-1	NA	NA	CASSEGGTEAFF	TGTGCCAGCAGTGAGGGCGGCACTGAAGCTTTCTTT
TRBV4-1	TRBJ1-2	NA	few	CASSQEQDPNYGYTF	TGCGCCAGCAGCCAAGAACAGGATCCCAACTATGGCTACACCTTC
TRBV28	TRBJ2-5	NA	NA	CASSWDGGPKTQYF	TGTGCCAGCTCCTGGGACGGAGGCCCCAAGACCCAGTACTTC
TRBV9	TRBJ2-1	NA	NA	CASSAPGGLVSYNEQFF	TGTGCCAGCAGCGCGCCAGGGGGACTAGTCTCCTACAATGAGCAGTTCTTC
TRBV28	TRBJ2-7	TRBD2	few	CASSRGTSPYEQYF	TGTGCCAGCAGTAGAGGGACTAGCCCCTACGAGCAGTACTTC
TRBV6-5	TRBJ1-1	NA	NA	CASSIGGGTEAFF	TGTGCCAGCAGTATAGGGGGGGGTACTGAAGCTTTCTTT
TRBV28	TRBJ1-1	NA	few	CASSLNGEAFF	TGTGCCAGCAGTTTAAACGGGGAAGCTTTCTTT
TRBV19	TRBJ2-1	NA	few	CASTNRVGGKPNEQFF	TGTGCCAGTACCAATCGGGTTGGCGGGAAACCCAATGAGCAGTTCTTC
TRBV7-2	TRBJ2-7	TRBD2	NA	CASSGGLAGSEQYF	TGTGCCAGCAGCGGCGGACTAGCGGGATCCGAGCAGTACTTC
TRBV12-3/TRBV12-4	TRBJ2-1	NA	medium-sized	CASAYSDSIPLYNEQFF	TGTGCCAGCGCATATTCGGACAGTATTCCCCTATACAATGAGCAGTTCTTC
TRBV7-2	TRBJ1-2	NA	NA	CASSSQGLYGYTF	TGTGCCAGCAGCTCGCAGGGGTTATATGGCTACACCTTC
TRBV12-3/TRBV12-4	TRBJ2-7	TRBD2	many	CASSLVASGSYEQYF	TGTGCCAGCAGTTTAGTGGCTAGCGGTTCCTACGAGCAGTACTTC
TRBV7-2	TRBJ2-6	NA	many	CASSLNSGANVLTF	TGTGCCAGCAGCCTCAACTCTGGGGCCAACGTCCTGACTTTC
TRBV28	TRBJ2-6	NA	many	CASSPSRWANVLTF	TGTGCCAGCAGCCCTAGTCGCTGGGCCAACGTCCTGACTTTC
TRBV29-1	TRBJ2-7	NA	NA	CSGGPGAYEQYF	TGCAGCGGAGGGCCTGGGGCCTACGAGCAGTACTTC
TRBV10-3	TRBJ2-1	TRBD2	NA	CAISGLLAGAGEQFF	TGTGCCATCAGTGGTTTGCTAGCGGGAGCGGGTGAGCAGTTCTTC
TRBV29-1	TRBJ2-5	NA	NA	CSVARGRPAETQYF	TGCAGCGTTGCTCGGGGACGCCCTGCCGAGACCCAGTACTTC
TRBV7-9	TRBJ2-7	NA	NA	CASSLTVGGAYEQYF	TGTGCCAGCAGCTTAACCGTAGGAGGAGCCTACGAGCAGTACTTC
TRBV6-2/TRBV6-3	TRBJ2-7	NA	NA	CASKLWGKDYEQYF	TGTGCCAGCAAATTATGGGGGAAGGATTACGAGCAGTACTTC
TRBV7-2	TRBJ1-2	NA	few	CASSLTSQANYGYTF	TGTGCCAGCAGCCTGACTTCGCAGGCTAACTATGGCTACACCTTC
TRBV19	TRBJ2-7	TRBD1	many	CASSWGTGGQGGNHEQYF	TGTGCCAGTAGTTGGGGGACAGGGGGCCAAGGCGGCAACCACGAGCAGTACTTC
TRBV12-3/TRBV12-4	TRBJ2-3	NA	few	CASSTRLAQYF	TGTGCCAGCAGTACCCGGTTAGCGCAGTATTTT
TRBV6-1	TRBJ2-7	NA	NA	CASSERPAREQYF	TGTGCCAGCAGTGAACGACCCGCGCGGGAGCAGTACTTC
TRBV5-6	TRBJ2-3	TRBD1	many	CASSLSTIWGQGTDTQYF	TGTGCCAGCAGCCTTTCGACCATTTGGGGACAGGGCACAGATACGCAGTATTTT
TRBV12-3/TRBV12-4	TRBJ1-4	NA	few	CASSPGPRDEKLFF	TGTGCCAGCAGTCCGGGACCGCGTGATGAAAAACTGTTTTTT
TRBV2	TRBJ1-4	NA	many	CASSVGQSKNEKLFF	TGTGCCAGCAGTGTCGGACAGTCCAAGAATGAAAAACTGTTTTTT
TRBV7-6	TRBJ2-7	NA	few	CASSYFRAWRRSSYEQYF	TGTGCCAGCAGCTATTTTAGGGCATGGCGGAGGAGTTCCTACGAGCAGTACTTC
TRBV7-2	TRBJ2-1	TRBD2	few	CASTLGTSGGSEQFF	TGTGCCAGCACCCTAGGGACTAGCGGGGGGAGTGAGCAGTTCTTC
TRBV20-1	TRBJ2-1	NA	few	CSARDLPNEQFF	TGCAGTGCTAGAGATCTGCCCAATGAGCAGTTCTTC
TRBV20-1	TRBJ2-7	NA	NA	CSAKTGTRYIHEQYF	TGCAGTGCAAAGACCGGGACTCGCTATATCCACGAGCAGTACTTC
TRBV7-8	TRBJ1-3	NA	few	CASSMGYRASGNTIYF	TGTGCCAGCAGCATGGGGTACAGGGCATCTGGAAACACCATATATTTT
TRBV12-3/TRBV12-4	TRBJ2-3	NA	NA	CASSPASSTDTQYF	TGTGCCAGCAGTCCTGCTTCCAGCACAGATACGCAGTATTTT
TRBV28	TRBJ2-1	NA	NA	CASWIPPDEQFF	TGTGCCAGCTGGATCCCCCCCGATGAGCAGTTCTTC
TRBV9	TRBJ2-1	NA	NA	CASSPQPSSYNEQFF	TGTGCCAGCAGCCCACAACCCAGCTCCTACAATGAGCAGTTCTTC
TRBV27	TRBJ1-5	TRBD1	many	CASSHVRQGVDYSNQPQHF	TGTGCCAGCAGTCACGTCCGACAGGGGGTGGATTATAGCAATCAGCCCCAGCATTTT
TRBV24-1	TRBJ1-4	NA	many	CATSDPHRVGATNEKLFF	TGTGCCACCAGTGACCCGCACCGGGTTGGGGCTACTAATGAAAAACTGTTTTTT
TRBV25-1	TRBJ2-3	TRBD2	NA	CASLPSGRRTDTQYF	TGTGCCAGTCTCCCTAGCGGGAGGCGGACAGATACGCAGTATTTT
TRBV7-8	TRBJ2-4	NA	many	CASSYGTKNIQYF	TGTGCCAGCAGCTACGGGACAAAAAACATTCAGTACTTC
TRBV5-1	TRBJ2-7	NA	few	CASSFEVGTYYEQYF	TGCGCCAGCAGCTTCGAGGTAGGGACCTACTACGAGCAGTACTTC
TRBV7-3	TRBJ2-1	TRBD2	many	CASSPGLAGDEQFF	TGTGCCAGCAGCCCCGGACTAGCGGGCGATGAGCAGTTCTTC
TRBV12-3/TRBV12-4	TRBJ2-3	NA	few	CASSSQSYNTDTQYF	TGTGCCAGCAGTTCCCAATCCTACAACACAGATACGCAGTATTTT
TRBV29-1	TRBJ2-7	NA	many	CSVIQASAGRYEQYF	TGCAGCGTGATCCAGGCTAGCGCCGGCCGTTACGAGCAGTACTTC
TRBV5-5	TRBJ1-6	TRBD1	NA	CASSLPAGTGNRNSPLHF	TGTGCCAGCAGCCTACCAGCCGGGACAGGGAACAGGAATTCACCCCTCCACTTT
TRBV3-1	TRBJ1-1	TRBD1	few	CASSLTGVEAFF	TGTGCCAGCAGCCTGACAGGGGTTGAAGCTTTCTTT
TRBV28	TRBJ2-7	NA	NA	CASSPRPNSYEQYF	TGTGCCAGCAGTCCCAGGCCTAATTCCTACGAGCAGTACTTC
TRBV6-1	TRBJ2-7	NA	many	CASSGWQRREEQYF	TGTGCCAGCAGTGGTTGGCAACGGCGAGAGGAGCAGTACTTC
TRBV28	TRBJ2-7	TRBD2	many	CASSAVGTKPYEQYF	TGTGCCAGCAGTGCCGTAGGGACTAAACCCTACGAGCAGTACTTC
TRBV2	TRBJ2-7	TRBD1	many	CASREPRDSTYEQYF	TGTGCCAGCAGAGAACCCCGGGACAGCACCTACGAGCAGTACTTC
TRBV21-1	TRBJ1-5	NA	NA	CASSPSDEDRGSNQPQHF	TGTGCCAGCAGTCCTTCAGACGAAGACAGGGGCAGCAATCAGCCCCAGCATTTT
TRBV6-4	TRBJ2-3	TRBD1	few	CASSDSGQGGDTQYF	TGTGCCAGCAGTGACTCCGGACAGGGGGGAGATACGCAGTATTTT
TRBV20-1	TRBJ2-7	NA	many	CSARTGPYEQYF	TGCAGTGCTAGGACAGGACCCTACGAGCAGTACTTC